The sequence of this TCR beta chain was determined in a study of T-cell memory formation after mild COVID-19. Study background: Among the donors, TCR clusters were largely specific to each donor.

TCRdb used MiXCR to reprocess the 5' RACE reads, holding one entry per CDR3 protein. The sample records around 83,000 distinct CDR3 sequences, roughly 25% being singletons. Germline lookup yields CDR1 LNHDA and CDR2 SQIVND (reference sequence). Germline trimming cut 5 bases from V and 6 bases from J; bases unmatched to any gene: 10. CDR3 length: 14 residues. Source material: PBMCs or a T cell subset sorted from them (not recorded which). The TCR comes from a man aged 18 to 35 who had mild COVID-19 (a few samples of this study predate the infection). Cell type and time point are not known. The rearrangement joins TRBV19 to TRBJ2-7, with TRBD1 identical over 7 bases. CDR3: CASSYETGFVEQYV. Here the CDR3 DNA reads TGTGCCAGTAGTTATGAGACAGGGTTCGTCGAGCAGTACGTC.